Reported below is one T cell receptor (beta chain). From germline, CDR1 is GTSNPN and CDR2 SVGIG (reference sequence). Losses at the gene ends were 0 bases for V and 5 bases for J; bases not matched to a gene: 4. This CDR3 region has 16 residues. Source study methods: Reference gene primer amplification gave estimated nucleated cell counts. Assay used: immunoSEQ multiplex PCR; TCRdb lists only in-frame clones, some missing. D and trimming come from the DNA, and the V and J calls and clone size come from that table. The repertoire holds 160,000 or so clones, with 81% as singletons. Enrolled through a virtual design, the participants were between roughly 18 and 100 years of age and came from 24 US areas. This specimen comes from a study of blood T cell repertoires in COVID-19. Study information: The analysed material was cDNA or gDNA that came from T cells, B-cell-depleted T cells, or PBMCs.

The source of this sequence is a woman aged 40 to 50 with acute COVID-19. Sequenced material: PBMCs or T cells enriched from blood (not recorded which). The chain uses TRBV30 and TRBJ2-3, with 14 bases lining up with TRBD2. The CDR3 here is CAWSVGLAGGLDTQYF. CDR3 coding DNA: TGTGCCTGGAGTGTCGGACTAGCGGGAGGATTAGATACGCAGTATTTT. The variable domain in full, completed from reference TRBV30 and TRBJ2-3, reads SQTIHQWPATLVQPVGSPLSLECTVEGTSNPNLYWYRQAAGRGLQLLFYSVGIGQISSEVPQNLSASRPQDRQFILSSKKLLLSDSGFYLCAWSVGLAGGLDTQYFGPGTRLTVL.